This T cell receptor (beta chain) was sequenced in a study of blood T cell repertoires in COVID-19. Sequenced by immunoSEQ multiplex PCR; TCRdb stores in-frame clones only, minus some. The profile shows roughly 140,000 clones, 84% of them singletons. J was trimmed by 8 bases and V by 2 bases; bases with no gene match: 9. The CDR3 is made up of 16 amino acids. CDR1 is SGHNT and CDR2 is YENEEA in the germline V gene. This study enrolled people aged about 18 to 100 from about two dozen US geographic areas. Each participant's cohort was designated according to participant-reported clinical history. Sample: PBMCs or T cells enriched from blood (not recorded which). The source of this sequence is a woman aged 45-65 years who had been exposed to COVID-19. This rearrangement joins TRBV11-3 to TRBJ2-1, with 10 bases aligning to TRBD1. In DNA, the CDR3 is TGTGCCAGCAGCTTATCCGGGACAGGGGTAACATATGAGCAGTTCTTC. Amino acid sequence: CASSLSGTGVTYEQFF.